Presented here are 23 T cell receptor beta chains from one specimen sequenced in a study of radiation and T cells in renal cell carcinoma. Time point given: blood 4 weeks post-SBRT, at nephrectomy. Treatment indicated: 15 Gy SBRT to primary tumor, nephrectomy 4 weeks later. Repertoires were generated with immunoSEQ multiplex PCR, while TCRdb's copy carries only in-frame clones and drops some. The table has 150,000 to 200,000 clones, about 87% seen once. The sample in question was blood, obtained from a patient whose treatment included radiotherapy and nephrectomy. The receptors stem from a woman aged 45-59 years with renal cell carcinoma.

A word on this clone: Additional DNA sequences in this sample encode the identical CDR3. The chain carries TRBV7-9 and TRBJ1-1; the D gene is possibly TRBD1 (6 bases). The length of the CDR3 is 13 residues. Germline V CDR1 and CDR2: SEHNR, FQNEAQ (reference sequence). Trimming took 6 bases from V and 2 from J, leaving 10 bases between them. The CDR3 coding sequence is TGTGCCAGCAGTTCACAGGGAAACACTGAAGCTTTCTTT. The encoded protein is CASSSQGNTEAFF.

V gene TRBV7-9 combines with J gene TRBJ2-7; 7 bases agree with TRBD1. CDR3 length: 14 residues. J gave up 2 bases and V 3 bases, and 4 bases lay outside the gene matches. The germline CDR1 and CDR2 sequences are SEHNR and FQNEAQ (reference sequence). The CDR3 here is CASSFWDSPYEQYF. The CDR3 bases are TGTGCCAGCAGCTTTTGGGACAGTCCCTACGAGCAGTACTTC.

The chain couples TRBV4-2 to TRBJ1-5; maybe TRBD1 (5 bases). Germline CDR1 LGHNA, CDR2 YNFKEQ. The V end lost 3 bases, the J end lost 7 bases, and 10 bases lay between the germline ends. CDR3 length: 13 amino acids. CDR3: CASSHLRGQPQHF. Written as DNA, the CDR3 is TGTGCCAGCAGCCATTTAAGGGGACAGCCCCAGCATTTT.

This clone was counted ten times or more. This sequence joins TRBV4-3 and TRBJ2-3; D unresolved. The ends were cut back, 0 bases at V and 10 bases at J, with 23 bases in the middle. Germline loops: CDR1 LGHNA, CDR2 YSLEER. This CDR3 comprises 17 residues. The CDR3 reads CASSQEGIPAFLAPQYF. CDR3 bases: TGCGCCAGCAGCCAAGAGGGTATCCCGGCCTTCTTGGCTCCGCAGTATTTT.

The chain combines TRBV6-1 with TRBJ1-1; D possibly corresponds to TRBD1 (6 bases). The CDR3 length is 11 residues. Trimming took off 5 bases at V and 5 bases at J, with 6 bases between the two ends. Germline V gene lookup returns CDR1 MNHNS and CDR2 SASEGT. The CDR3: CASSTGTEAFF. The CDR3 DNA sequence: TGTGCCAGCAGTACAGGGACTGAAGCTTTCTTT.

The sample holds a few counts of this clone. The V gene is TRBV29-1, the J gene TRBJ1-1; 7 nucleotides line up with TRBD1. Germline CDR1 reads SQVTM; CDR2 reads ANQGSEA. Trimming removed 3 bases from V and 7 bases from J; junction bases left unmatched: 5. The CDR3 is 12 amino acids. The CDR3 loop is CSVDRGGNEAFF. The CDR3 nucleotides are TGCAGCGTTGACAGGGGGGGGAATGAAGCTTTCTTT.

The chain has TRBV9 and TRBJ2-1; 7 bases are shared with TRBD2. The ends lost 2 bases at V and 9 bases at J; junction bases unmatched: 14. Looked up from germline, CDR1 is SGDLS and CDR2 is YYNGEE. The CDR3 is made up of 16 amino acids. The CDR3 loop reads CASSVSGLDVNGEQFF. The CDR3 nucleotides are TGTGCCAGCAGCGTGAGCGGACTAGACGTTAACGGTGAGCAGTTCTTC. Complete variable domain (other parts from reference TRBV9 and TRBJ2-1): DSGVTQTPKHLITATGQRVTLRCSPRSGDLSVYWYQQSLDQGLQFLIQYYNGEERAKGNILERFSAQQFPDLHSELNLSSLELGDSALYFCASSVSGLDVNGEQFFGPGTRLTVL.

The chain recombines TRBV19 with TRBJ1-2; D possibly corresponds to TRBD1 (6 bases). Trimming shortened V by 4 bases and J by 1 base, and 10 bases separated the two germline ends. The germline CDR1 and CDR2 sequences are LNHDA and SQIVND (reference sequence). This CDR3 is 14 amino acids long. In DNA form, the CDR3 reads TGTGCCAGTAGTAGCCTGGACAGTAACTATGGCTACACCTTC. Its protein is CASSSLDSNYGYTF.

The chain combines TRBV9 with TRBJ2-5; 9 bases line up with TRBD2. This CDR3 is built from 15 residues. Germline assignment: CDR1 SGDLS and CDR2 YYNGEE. V dropped 1 base and J dropped 5; count of bases not matched to a gene: 6. The CDR3 here is CASSVLAGPQETQYF. The CDR3 nucleotides are TGTGCCAGCAGCGTACTAGCGGGGCCCCAGGAGACCCAGTACTTC. Using reference TRBV9 and TRBJ2-5 for the parts outside the CDR3, the full variable domain is DSGVTQTPKHLITATGQRVTLRCSPRSGDLSVYWYQQSLDQGLQFLIQYYNGEERAKGNILERFSAQQFPDLHSELNLSSLELGDSALYFCASSVLAGPQETQYFGPGTRLLVL.

This chain connects TRBV4-3 to TRBJ1-4; no clear D gene. Between the trimmed V and J ends, which lost 0 bases and 3 bases, there was a span of 11 bases. Looked up from germline, CDR1 is LGHNA and CDR2 is YSLEER. The length of the CDR3 is 16 residues. CDR3 sequence: CASSQESWRANEKLFF. The DNA for the CDR3 is TGCGCCAGCAGCCAAGAAAGTTGGAGGGCTAATGAAAAACTGTTTTTT.

V is TRBV19 and J is TRBJ1-1, with no clear D. This CDR3 spans 14 amino acids. Trimming left V 9 bases short and J 0 bases short, with 14 bases between. The germline gives CDR1 LNHDA, CDR2 SQIVND (reference sequence). CDR3 bases: TGTGCCAGCACGGGAGGTCGGCTGAACACTGAAGCTTTCTTT. Protein product: CASTGGRLNTEAFF. Complete variable domain (other parts from reference TRBV19 and TRBJ1-1): DGGITQSPKYLFRKEGQNVTLSCEQNLNHDAMYWYRQDPGQGLRLIYYSQIVNDFQKGDIAEGYSVSREKKESFPLTVTSAQKNPTAFYLCASTGGRLNTEAFFGQGTRLTVV.

The chain couples TRBV30 to TRBJ1-1; D is uncertain. V was clipped by 3 bases and J by 6 bases, with 8 bases between them. Looked up from germline, CDR1 is GTSNPN and CDR2 is SVGIG (reference sequence). The CDR3 extends over 11 amino acids. The CDR3 protein is CAWRRLSEAFF. The CDR3 DNA sequence: TGTGCCTGGAGGAGGTTGTCTGAAGCTTTCTTT. Full variable domain (remainder filled in from reference TRBV30 and TRBJ1-1): SQTIHQWPATLVQPVGSPLSLECTVEGTSNPNLYWYRQAAGRGLQLLFYSVGIGQISSEVPQNLSASRPQDRQFILSSKKLLLSDSGFYLCAWRRLSEAFFGQGTRLTVV.

This clone was detected only once. V gene TRBV11-3 combines with J gene TRBJ1-2; TRBD1 matches at 7 bases. In germline, CDR1 is SGHNT, CDR2 YENEEA. Unmatched junction bases numbered 13, after V lost 5 bases and J lost 10 bases. The CDR3 spans 14 residues. The CDR3 sequence: CASSLNQQGTDYTF. CDR3 sequence (DNA): TGTGCCAGCAGCCTCAACCAACAGGGGACAGACTACACCTTC. The variable domain in full, completed from reference TRBV11-3 and TRBJ1-2, reads EAGVVQSPRYKIIEKKQPVAFWCNPISGHNTLYWYLQNLGQGPELLIRYENEEAVDDSQLPKDRFSAERLKGVDSTLKIQPAELGDSAVYLCASSLNQQGTDYTFGSGTRLTVV.

The chain joins TRBV5-1 to TRBJ1-1, with a weak D call TRBD1 (6 bases). There are 14 residues in the CDR3. In germline, CDR1 is SGHRS, CDR2 YFSETQ. The ends were cut back, 6 bases at V and 4 bases at J, with 16 bases in the middle. CDR3 amino acids: CASNLPGDGTEAFF. CDR3 nucleotides: TGCGCCAGCAACCTCCCAGGGGACGGCACTGAAGCTTTCTTT.

The chain has TRBV18 and TRBJ1-1, with D tentatively TRBD1 (5 bases). CDR3 size: 15 residues. Germline CDR1 KGHSH, CDR2 LQKENI. Trimming left V 3 bases short and J 0 bases short, with 11 bases between. CDR3 residues: CASSPLRTMNTEAFF. In nucleotides, the CDR3 is TGTGCCAGCTCACCCCTTCGGACAATGAACACTGAAGCTTTCTTT.

The chain joins TRBV7-3 to TRBJ1-1, with TRBD1 matching over 9 bases. The CDR3 runs 14 residues. With V trimmed by 4 bases and J by 3 bases, 3 bases remained unmatched. The V gene's germline CDR1 is SGHTA and CDR2 FQGTGA. Here the CDR3 reads CASSSDRGDTEAFF. The CDR3 DNA is TGTGCCAGCAGCTCAGACAGGGGGGACACTGAAGCTTTCTTT.

V usage is TRBV29-1 and J usage is TRBJ1-2, with D uncertain. The V and J ends lost 1 base and 0 bases respectively, with 6 bases between them. This CDR3 has 13 residues. CDR1 and CDR2 (germline): SQVTM, ANQGSEA. The CDR3 spells CSVEGVANYGYTF. In DNA form, the CDR3 reads TGCAGCGTTGAAGGGGTCGCTAACTATGGCTACACCTTC.

The V gene is TRBV19, the J gene TRBJ1-2, with D possibly matching TRBD1 (5 bases). Germline values: CDR1 LNHDA, CDR2 SQIVND (reference sequence). The CDR3 runs to 16 residues. V lost 4 bases and J lost 6, with 21 bases in between. CDR3 sequence: CASSTVGYGTGDGYTF. Here the CDR3 DNA reads TGTGCCAGTAGTACGGTCGGTTATGGGACTGGAGATGGCTACACCTTC.

V usage is TRBV5-6 and J usage is TRBJ1-2, with D maybe TRBD1 (5 bases). The CDR3 contains 13 residues. Trimming took off 1 base at V and 6 bases at J, with 10 bases between the two ends. Germline V gene data show CDR1 as SGHDT and CDR2 as YYEEEE. The CDR3: CASSLRFRDGYTF. CDR3 in DNA: TGTGCCAGCAGCTTGAGATTCAGGGATGGCTACACCTTC.

The chain is built from TRBV9 and TRBJ1-2, with TRBD1 identical over 9 bases. The CDR3 has 14 residues. V lost 4 bases to trimming and J lost 7 bases; unmatched junction nucleotides: 8. Per the germline V gene, CDR1 is SGDLS and CDR2 is YYNGEE. CDR3 sequence (DNA): TGTGCCAGCAGCTCCACCGGGACAGGGTTTGGCTACACCTTC. Residues: CASSSTGTGFGYTF.

V gene TRBV6-5 combines with J gene TRBJ1-2; 11 bases are shared with TRBD1. Germline trimming cut 5 bases from V and 7 bases from J; bases unmatched to any gene: 9. The germline V gene encodes CDR1 MNHEY and CDR2 SVGAGI. This CDR3 has 15 amino acids. This CDR3 reads CASSPPGTGGSGYTF. Written as DNA, the CDR3 is TGTGCCAGCAGTCCCCCCGGGACAGGGGGATCTGGCTACACCTTC.

V gene TRBV20-1 combines with J gene TRBJ1-5; maybe TRBD1 (5 bases). CDR1 DFQATT and CDR2 SNEGSKA come from the germline V gene (reference sequence). Trimming cost V 7 bases and J 11 bases, with 15 bases left between them. The CDR3 is made up of 11 amino acids. Written as DNA, the CDR3 is TGCAGTGTGGCAGGAGAGACAGCCCAGCATTTT. Translating it yields CSVAGETAQHF.

The gene calls are TRBV29-1 and TRBJ2-1; 10 bases fit TRBD1. This CDR3 is built from 13 residues. Looked up from germline, CDR1 is SQVTM and CDR2 is ANQGSEA. V lost 7 bases and J lost 2; bases outside the gene matches: 2. The CDR3 here is CSAGQGAYNEQFF. The CDR3, as DNA: TGCAGCGCTGGACAGGGGGCCTACAATGAGCAGTTCTTC.